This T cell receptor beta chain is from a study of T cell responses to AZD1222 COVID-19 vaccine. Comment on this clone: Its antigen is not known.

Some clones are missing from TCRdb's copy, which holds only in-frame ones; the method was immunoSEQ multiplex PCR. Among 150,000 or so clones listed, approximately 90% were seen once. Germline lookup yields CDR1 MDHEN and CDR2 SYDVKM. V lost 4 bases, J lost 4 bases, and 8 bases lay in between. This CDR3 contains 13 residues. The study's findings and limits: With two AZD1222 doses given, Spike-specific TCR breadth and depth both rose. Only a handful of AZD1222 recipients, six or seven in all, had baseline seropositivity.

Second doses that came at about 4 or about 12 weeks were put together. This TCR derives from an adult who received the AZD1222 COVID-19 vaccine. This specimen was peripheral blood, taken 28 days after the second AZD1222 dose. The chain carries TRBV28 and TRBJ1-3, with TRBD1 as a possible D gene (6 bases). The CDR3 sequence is CASSSGAGNTIYF. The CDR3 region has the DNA TGTGCCAGCAGTTCAGGGGCGGGAAACACCATATATTTT.